This T cell receptor (beta chain) emerged from a study of cytomegalovirus exposure and HLA in healthy donors. Worth noting for this clone: Its antigen remains unidentified.

Study-level findings and limits: Published work reported that the classifier diagnosed cytomegalovirus status with high specificity and sensitivity. The listing of 150 or so TCR beta chains classed them as cytomegalovirus-associated. Roughly uniform depth of sequencing across donors was assumed in presence/absence analyses.

The PCR ran on 60 Vbeta and 13 Jbeta primers. Generated by immunoSEQ multiplex PCR, the TCRdb table keeps only in-frame clones and is missing some. The repertoire holds around 99,000 clones, with 74% as singletons. Per the germline V gene, CDR1 is SGHDT and CDR2 is YYEEEE. The length of the CDR3 is 13 residues. Trimming cost V 3 bases and J 4 bases, with 10 bases left between them. Every donor was a healthy person donating bone marrow. The specimen sequenced was PBMCs. This TCR came from a woman aged 40 to 55 in good health and CMV-seropositive. The chain is built from TRBV5-6 and TRBJ1-2; tentative D call: TRBD1 (5 bases). The CDR3 DNA follows: TGTGCCAGCAGCTCAGGGTTTACCTATGGCTACACCTTC. This sequence encodes CASSSGFTYGYTF. Variable domain in full (rest from reference TRBV5-6 and TRBJ1-2): DAGVTQSPTHLIKTRGQQVTLRCSPKSGHDTVSWYQQALGQGPQFIFQYYEEEERQRGNFPDRFSGHQFPNYSSELNVNALLLGDSALYLCASSSGFTYGYTFGSGTRLTVV.